The rows below give T cell receptor beta chains drawn from one sample of a study of blood T cell repertoires in COVID-19. Measured with immunoSEQ multiplex PCR; TCRdb has only the in-frame clones, and not every one. The profile shows about 330,000 clones, about 89% of them singletons. Sequencing was done on a sample of PBMCs or T cells enriched from blood (not recorded which). These receptors all stem from a woman in her 30s who had recovered from COVID-19. The CDR3 runs from the conserved cysteine through the conserved F or W. The D gene is left open where the match is weak. Rows may omit the clone size; those that give it use once, few, many or a size class.

CDR3 DNA: TGTGCCAGCAGTTTACTGGGGGCGCGATTGGGCGAGCAGTACTTC
CDR3 protein: CASSLLGARLGEQYF
D gene: NA
J gene: TRBJ2-7
V gene: TRBV27
clone size: NA

CDR3 DNA: TGCGCCAGCAGCCACCGACAGGGGCGCAATGAGCAGTTCTTC
CDR3 protein: CASSHRQGRNEQFF
D gene: TRBD1
J gene: TRBJ2-1
V gene: TRBV4-3
clone size: NA

CDR3 DNA: TGCGCCAGCAGCCGACAGGGGGCCAACTATGGCTACACCTTC
CDR3 protein: CASSRQGANYGYTF
D gene: TRBD1
J gene: TRBJ1-2
V gene: TRBV5-1
clone size: NA

CDR3 DNA: TGTGCCAGCAGCTTGGAGTCTAATTTCTACAATGAGCAGTTCTTC
CDR3 protein: CASSLESNFYNEQFF
D gene: NA
J gene: TRBJ2-1
V gene: TRBV5-6
clone size: NA

CDR3 DNA: TGCGCCAGCAGCCCCTCGGGCTGGAGGGGCGAGCAGTACTTC
CDR3 protein: CASSPSGWRGEQYF
D gene: NA
J gene: TRBJ2-7
V gene: TRBV4-3
clone size: NA

CDR3 DNA: TGTGCCAGCAGCCCGCAGGCTGGGGAGCTGTTTTTT
CDR3 protein: CASSPQAGELFF
D gene: NA
J gene: TRBJ2-2
V gene: TRBV7-3
clone size: many

CDR3 DNA: TGTGCCAGCAGCTTAGCTTCGGCTAGGGGAGAGCAGTACTTC
CDR3 protein: CASSLASARGEQYF
D gene: NA
J gene: TRBJ2-7
V gene: TRBV7-2
clone size: NA

CDR3 DNA: TGCGCCAGCAGCCAGGGTGTAGACGGGTGGGAGACCCAGTACTTC
CDR3 protein: CASSQGVDGWETQYF
D gene: NA
J gene: TRBJ2-5
V gene: TRBV4-1
clone size: NA

CDR3 DNA: TGTGCCAGCAGCCGGACAGGCGATAGCAATCAGCCCCAGCATTTT
CDR3 protein: CASSRTGDSNQPQHF
D gene: TRBD1
J gene: TRBJ1-5
V gene: TRBV7-2
clone size: NA

CDR3 DNA: TGTTCGAGTCCCCCCCCTAGCTCCTATAATTCACCCCTCCACTTT
CDR3 protein: CSSPPPSSYNSPLHF
D gene: NA
J gene: TRBJ1-6
V gene: TRBV6-5
clone size: NA

CDR3 DNA: TGTGCCAGCAGCGCCCGGGGGGCCTACAATGAGCAGTTCTTC
CDR3 protein: CASSARGAYNEQFF
D gene: TRBD2
J gene: TRBJ2-1
V gene: TRBV9
clone size: NA

CDR3 DNA: TGTGCCACCAGTGACCGAGAGGAGGGGGCGCTTGTCTATGGCTACACCTTC
CDR3 protein: CATSDREEGALVYGYTF
D gene: TRBD1
J gene: TRBJ1-2
V gene: TRBV24-1
clone size: NA

CDR3 DNA: TGTGCCAGCAGCCAAGATCTTTTGCAGGAGCAGTTCTTC
CDR3 protein: CASSQDLLQEQFF
D gene: NA
J gene: TRBJ2-1
V gene: TRBV3-1/TRBV3-2
clone size: NA

CDR3 DNA: TGTGCCAGTAGTATATCGGGTGCTGGAAACACCATATATTTT
CDR3 protein: CASSISGAGNTIYF
D gene: NA
J gene: TRBJ1-3
V gene: TRBV19
clone size: NA

CDR3 DNA: TGTGCCAGCAGCTTAAATGGCAGGGGGACAGATACGCAGTATTTT
CDR3 protein: CASSLNGRGTDTQYF
D gene: TRBD1
J gene: TRBJ2-3
V gene: TRBV7-2
clone size: NA

CDR3 DNA: TGTGCCAGCAGTACACTCGGACAGAATAATTCACCCCTCCACTTT
CDR3 protein: CASSTLGQNNSPLHF
D gene: NA
J gene: TRBJ1-6
V gene: TRBV3-1/TRBV3-2
clone size: NA

CDR3 DNA: TGTGCCAGTAGAAGGAGGGACGCTGGAAACACCATATATTTT
CDR3 protein: CASRRRDAGNTIYF
D gene: NA
J gene: TRBJ1-3
V gene: TRBV19
clone size: NA

CDR3 DNA: TGTGCCAGCAGCAGACAACCCCCGGGACAGTCTTATCAGCCCCAGCATTTT
CDR3 protein: CASSRQPPGQSYQPQHF
D gene: TRBD1
J gene: TRBJ1-5
V gene: TRBV7-9
clone size: NA

CDR3 DNA: TGTGCCAGCAGCACCCGACTAGCGGGGGGGAGTGAGCAGTACTTC
CDR3 protein: CASSTRLAGGSEQYF
D gene: TRBD2
J gene: TRBJ2-7
V gene: TRBV7-8
clone size: NA

CDR3 DNA: TGTGCCAGCAGCCAAGGGTTCAGGGGTCTTGCACCCCTCCACTTT
CDR3 protein: CASSQGFRGLAPLHF
D gene: NA
J gene: TRBJ1-6
V gene: TRBV3-1/TRBV3-2
clone size: many

CDR3 DNA: TGTGCCATCAGTGGGGAGACACCGGTTGGCTACACCTTC
CDR3 protein: CAISGETPVGYTF
D gene: NA
J gene: TRBJ1-2
V gene: TRBV10-3
clone size: NA

CDR3 DNA: TGTGCCAGTAGTATGTGGACAGGGCATAGAGAAAAACTGTTTTTT
CDR3 protein: CASSMWTGHREKLFF
D gene: TRBD1
J gene: TRBJ1-4
V gene: TRBV19
clone size: NA

CDR3 DNA: TGTGCCAGCAGTCTGGACAGGGCAAGGGGCTACACCTTC
CDR3 protein: CASSLDRARGYTF
D gene: TRBD1
J gene: TRBJ1-2
V gene: TRBV5-6
clone size: NA

CDR3 DNA: TGTGCCAGCAGCCAGGCCGGACAGGTTTTCAACGAGCAGTACTTC
CDR3 protein: CASSQAGQVFNEQYF
D gene: TRBD1
J gene: TRBJ2-7
V gene: TRBV14
clone size: NA

CDR3 DNA: TGTGCCAGCAGCTACCTGGAGGGTCTGGGAAACACCATATATTTT
CDR3 protein: CASSYLEGLGNTIYF
D gene: NA
J gene: TRBJ1-3
V gene: TRBV5-8
clone size: NA

CDR3 DNA: TGTGCCAGCAGCAACATGGGACAGGCGTCCTACGAGCAGTACTTC
CDR3 protein: CASSNMGQASYEQYF
D gene: TRBD1
J gene: TRBJ2-7
V gene: TRBV7-2
clone size: NA

CDR3 DNA: TGTGCCAGCAGGCACACCGGGACAGGGACCTACGAGCAGTACTTC
CDR3 protein: CASRHTGTGTYEQYF
D gene: TRBD1
J gene: TRBJ2-7
V gene: TRBV13
clone size: NA

CDR3 DNA: TGCAGCGTGAAACAGGGAGGGCACACTGAAGCTTTCTTT
CDR3 protein: CSVKQGGHTEAFF
D gene: NA
J gene: TRBJ1-1
V gene: TRBV29-1
clone size: NA

CDR3 DNA: TGTGCCACCAGCAAAATAGGGGATGGGCGAAATGATGAGCAGTTCTTC
CDR3 protein: CATSKIGDGRNDEQFF
D gene: NA
J gene: TRBJ2-1
V gene: TRBV15
clone size: once

CDR3 DNA: TGTGCCAGCAGCGTAGACAGGGGAAGGGCTGAAGCTTTCTTT
CDR3 protein: CASSVDRGRAEAFF
D gene: TRBD1
J gene: TRBJ1-1
V gene: TRBV9
clone size: NA

CDR3 DNA: TGTGCCAGTAGGGACACCGGGACTAGCGACATTCAGTACTTC
CDR3 protein: CASRDTGTSDIQYF
D gene: TRBD2
J gene: TRBJ2-4
V gene: TRBV19
clone size: NA

CDR3 DNA: TGTGCCAGCAGAATCCAGGGGGAAGCTTTCTTT
CDR3 protein: CASRIQGEAFF
D gene: NA
J gene: TRBJ1-1
V gene: TRBV11-3
clone size: NA

CDR3 DNA: TGTGCTAGTGGTTTTTCAGAGACAAACACTGAAGCTTTCTTT
CDR3 protein: CASGFSETNTEAFF
D gene: NA
J gene: TRBJ1-1
V gene: TRBV12-5
clone size: NA

CDR3 DNA: TGTGCCAGCACTCCGGGACAGGGTGGCGGCTACACCTTC
CDR3 protein: CASTPGQGGGYTF
D gene: TRBD1
J gene: TRBJ1-2
V gene: TRBV6-4
clone size: NA

CDR3 DNA: TGTGCCAGCTCACACAACGCCCAGGGTCCCTCTGGAAACACCATATATTTT
CDR3 protein: CASSHNAQGPSGNTIYF
D gene: NA
J gene: TRBJ1-3
V gene: TRBV18
clone size: NA